This TCR beta chain was recorded in a study of T-cell memory formation after mild COVID-19. Study as a whole: TCR clustering was largely donor specific. General study points: Clones contracting across day 15 to 85 had a balanced CD4/CD8 profile; later expanding clones leaned CD4+. Nothing confirmed that second-wave clones peaking on day 37 were specific for SARS-CoV-2.

Germline lookup yields CDR1 SGHDN and CDR2 FVKESK. V gave up 0 bases and J gave up 12 bases, with 21 bases separating them. The CDR3 length is 15 residues. TCRdb ran MiXCR on the 5' RACE reads and lists one entry per CDR3 protein. Of approximately 42,000 distinct CDR3 sequences listed, roughly 7.2% are singletons. This clonotype came up a few times. Its antigen is as yet unknown. The chain joins TRBV14 to TRBJ2-7; D might be TRBD1 or TRBD2, each matching 5 bases. The clonotype comes from an adult who had mild COVID-19 (a few samples of this study predate the infection). Cell type and time point are not known. The sequenced sample was PBMCs or a T cell subset sorted from them (not recorded which). The CDR3 region is CASSQDARFGGVPYF. As DNA, the CDR3 is TGTGCCAGCAGCCAAGACGCCAGATTTGGGGGAGTACCGTACTTC.